This paragraph reports one TCR beta chain. Its antigen is not identified. This sample is drawn from a study of T cells in narcolepsy. Points from the study as a whole: Healthy controls reportedly lacked the autoreactive clonotypes serially found in patients' blood.

Profiled with immunoSEQ multiplex PCR; TCRdb holds only in-frame clones, not every one. This sample carries 37,000 or so clones, roughly 84% of them seen once, and the ten largest clones take under 2%. V was clipped by 3 bases and J by 7 bases; unmatched bases: 9. CDR3 length: 16 amino acids. Germline V CDR1 and CDR2: KGHSH, LQKENI. The chain employs TRBV18 and TRBJ1-3, with 10 positions matching TRBD1. Specimen: CD45RA- memory CD4+ T cells from PBMCs. The source of this sequence is a human donor with narcolepsy. For the CDR3, the DNA is TGTGCCAGCTCACCCATCGCGACAGGGGGCAAGAACACCATATATTTT. Its protein product is CASSPIATGGKNTIYF.